The subject of this entry is one T cell receptor beta chain. The germline CDR1 and CDR2 sequences are SGHTS and YDEGEE. V lost 0 bases and J lost 0, with 13 bases in between. The CDR3 totals 17 residues. This entry belongs to a study of cytomegalovirus exposure and HLA in healthy donors. The study ran its PCR with 60 Vbeta and 13 Jbeta primers. Here immunoSEQ multiplex PCR was the method, and the copy in TCRdb shows in-frame clones only, minus some. This sample has roughly 190,000 clones; roughly 10% occur once, and the top ten carry over 1%. Sequenced sample: PBMCs. The chain joins TRBV5-8 to TRBJ2-1; D is possibly TRBD2 (6 bases). The origin of this receptor is a woman aged 25 to 39 in good health and CMV-seropositive. CDR3 DNA sequence: TGTGCCAGCAGCTTGGACGGGACTCCGATCTCCTACAATGAGCAGTTCTTC. As protein: CASSLDGTPISYNEQFF.